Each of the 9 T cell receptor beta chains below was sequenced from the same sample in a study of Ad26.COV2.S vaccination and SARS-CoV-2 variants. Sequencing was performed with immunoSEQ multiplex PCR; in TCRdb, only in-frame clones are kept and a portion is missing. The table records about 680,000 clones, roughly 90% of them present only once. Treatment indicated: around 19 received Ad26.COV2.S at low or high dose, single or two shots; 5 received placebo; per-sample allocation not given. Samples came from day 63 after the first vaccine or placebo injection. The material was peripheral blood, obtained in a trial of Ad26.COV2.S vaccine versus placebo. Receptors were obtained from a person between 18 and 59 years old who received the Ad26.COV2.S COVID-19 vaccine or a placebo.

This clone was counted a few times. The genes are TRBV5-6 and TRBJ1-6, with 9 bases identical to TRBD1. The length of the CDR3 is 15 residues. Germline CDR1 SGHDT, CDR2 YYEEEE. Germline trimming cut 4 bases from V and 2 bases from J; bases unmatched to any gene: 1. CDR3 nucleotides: TGTGCCAGCAGCACAGGGGGCACCTATAATTCACCCCTCCACTTT. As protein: CASSTGGTYNSPLHF.

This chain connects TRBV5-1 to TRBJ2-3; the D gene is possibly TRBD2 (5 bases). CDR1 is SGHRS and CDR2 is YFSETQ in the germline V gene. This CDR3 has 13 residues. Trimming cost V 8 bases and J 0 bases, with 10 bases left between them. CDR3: CASGSGSTDTQYF. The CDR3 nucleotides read TGCGCCAGTGGGAGCGGTAGCACAGATACGCAGTATTTT.

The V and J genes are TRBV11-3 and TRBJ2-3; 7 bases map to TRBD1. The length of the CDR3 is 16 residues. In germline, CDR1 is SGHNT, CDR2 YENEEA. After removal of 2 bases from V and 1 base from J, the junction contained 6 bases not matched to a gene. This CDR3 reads CASSLSNRGGTDTQYF. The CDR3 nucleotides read TGTGCCAGCAGCTTAAGTAACAGGGGAGGCACAGATACGCAGTATTTT.

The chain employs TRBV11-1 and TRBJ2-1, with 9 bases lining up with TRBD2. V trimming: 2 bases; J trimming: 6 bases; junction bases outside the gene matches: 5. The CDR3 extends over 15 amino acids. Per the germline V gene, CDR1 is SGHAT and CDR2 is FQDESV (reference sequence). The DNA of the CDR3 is TGTGCCAGCAGCTTACGTGGCGGGAGGGCCAATGAGCAGTTCTTC. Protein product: CASSLRGGRANEQFF.

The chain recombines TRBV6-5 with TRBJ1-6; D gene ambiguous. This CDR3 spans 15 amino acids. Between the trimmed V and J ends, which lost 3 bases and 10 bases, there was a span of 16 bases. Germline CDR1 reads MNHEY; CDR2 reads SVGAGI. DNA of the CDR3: TGTGCCAGCAGTTATAACCCAGTCCCTAGATCACCCCTCCACTTT. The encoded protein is CASSYNPVPRSPLHF.

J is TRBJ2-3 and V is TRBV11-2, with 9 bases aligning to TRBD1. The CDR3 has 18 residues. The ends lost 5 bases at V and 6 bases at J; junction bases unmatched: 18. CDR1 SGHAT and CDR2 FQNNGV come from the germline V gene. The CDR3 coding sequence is TGTGCCAGCAGCCCCCACTCCCCGGGACAGGGAGGGATGGATACGCAGTATTTT. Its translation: CASSPHSPGQGGMDTQYF.

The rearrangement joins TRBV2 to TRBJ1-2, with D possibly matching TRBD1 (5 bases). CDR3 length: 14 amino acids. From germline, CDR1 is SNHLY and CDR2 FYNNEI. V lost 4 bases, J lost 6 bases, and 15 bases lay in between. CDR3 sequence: CASSGRGRVNGYTF. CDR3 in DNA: TGTGCCAGCAGTGGACGAGGCAGGGTGAATGGCTACACCTTC. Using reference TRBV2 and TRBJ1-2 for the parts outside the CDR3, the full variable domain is EPEVTQTPSHQVTQMGQEVILRCVPISNHLYFYWYRQILGQKVEFLVSFYNNEISEKSEIFDDQFSVERPDGSNFTLKIRSTKLEDSAMYFCASSGRGRVNGYTFGSGTRLTVV.

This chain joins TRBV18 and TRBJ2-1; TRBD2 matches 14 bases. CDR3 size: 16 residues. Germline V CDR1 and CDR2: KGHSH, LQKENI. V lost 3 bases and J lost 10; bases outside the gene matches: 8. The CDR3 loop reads CASSPGTSGSLGEQFF. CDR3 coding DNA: TGTGCCAGCTCACCGGGGACTAGCGGGAGTCTTGGGGAGCAGTTCTTC.

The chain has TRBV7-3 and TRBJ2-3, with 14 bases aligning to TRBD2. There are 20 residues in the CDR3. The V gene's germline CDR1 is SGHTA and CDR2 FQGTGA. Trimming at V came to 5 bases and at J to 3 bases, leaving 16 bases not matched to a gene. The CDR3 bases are TGTGCCAGCAGCCCCCGTCTCGCCGGGACTAGCGGGGGAGTAACAGATACGCAGTATTTT. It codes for CASSPRLAGTSGGVTDTQYF.